The rows below give T cell receptor beta chains drawn from one sample of a study of patients and donors after allogeneic stem cell transplantation. Each CDR3 protein gets one entry after TCRdb re-called the RT-PCR reads with MiXCR. The sample carries more than 150,000 distinct CDR3 sequences, 41% recorded once. Sequences were obtained from blood, either unsorted or a sorted T cell fraction (not recorded which). All receptors come from a human donor who was either an allogeneic HSCT recipient or a stem cell or donor lymphocyte infusion donor (not recorded which). It is not recorded whose cells these are; they may come from a transplant donor. CDR3s include the opening cysteine and the closing phenylalanine or tryptophan. The D gene is left open where the match is weak. Rows give clone size only sometimes, using once, few, many, or a class for an expanded clone.

J gene: TRBJ2-7
clone size: -
D gene: -
V gene: TRBV12-3/TRBV12-4
CDR3 protein: CASSINSYEQYF
CDR3 DNA: TGTGCCAGCAGTATAAACAGCTACGAGCAGTACTTC

J gene: TRBJ2-5
clone size: -
D gene: -
V gene: TRBV29-1
CDR3 protein: CSVVWRVVGETQYF
CDR3 DNA: TGCAGCGTTGTCTGGCGGGTTGTAGGTGAGACCCAGTACTTC

J gene: TRBJ1-3
clone size: few
D gene: -
V gene: TRBV12-3/TRBV12-4
CDR3 protein: CASSQGSAGNTIYF
CDR3 DNA: TGTGCCAGCAGTCAGGGCTCAGCTGGAAACACCATATATTTT

J gene: TRBJ2-1
clone size: once
D gene: TRBD2
V gene: TRBV7-6
CDR3 protein: CASSLSAGGPRDEQFF
CDR3 DNA: TGTGCCAGCAGCTTATCGGCGGGAGGTCCTAGGGATGAGCAGTTCTTC

J gene: TRBJ1-1
clone size: -
D gene: -
V gene: TRBV9
CDR3 protein: CASSETGPTEAFF
CDR3 DNA: TGTGCCAGCAGCGAAACAGGGCCCACTGAAGCTTTCTTT

J gene: TRBJ1-3
clone size: -
D gene: -
V gene: TRBV12-5
CDR3 protein: CASGLRERERDNTIYF
CDR3 DNA: TGTGCTAGTGGTTTGAGGGAACGAGAGAGGGATAACACCATATATTTT

J gene: TRBJ1-1
clone size: few
D gene: -
V gene: TRBV11-2
CDR3 protein: CASSFSLSGWNTEAFF
CDR3 DNA: TGTGCCAGCAGCTTCTCCCTTTCGGGTTGGAACACTGAAGCTTTCTTT

J gene: TRBJ1-2
clone size: once
D gene: -
V gene: TRBV4-3
CDR3 protein: CASSQDGSGSYGYTF
CDR3 DNA: TGCGCCAGCAGCCAAGACGGTAGTGGGAGTTATGGCTACACCTTC

J gene: TRBJ1-1
clone size: few
D gene: -
V gene: TRBV5-6
CDR3 protein: CASSLVEGVLNTEAFF
CDR3 DNA: TGTGCCAGCAGCTTGGTCGAAGGAGTCTTGAACACTGAAGCTTTCTTT

J gene: TRBJ2-7
clone size: few
D gene: -
V gene: TRBV5-1
CDR3 protein: CASSLLSTYEQYF
CDR3 DNA: TGCGCCAGCAGCCTCCTCTCTACCTACGAGCAGTACTTC

J gene: TRBJ1-2
clone size: many
D gene: -
V gene: TRBV4-3
CDR3 protein: CASSQDEGFYGYTF
CDR3 DNA: TGCGCCAGCAGCCAAGATGAGGGATTCTATGGCTACACCTTC

J gene: TRBJ2-2
clone size: few
D gene: -
V gene: TRBV7-9
CDR3 protein: CASRTPNTGELFF
CDR3 DNA: TGTGCCAGCCGAACACCGAACACCGGGGAGCTGTTTTTT

J gene: TRBJ2-2
clone size: -
D gene: -
V gene: TRBV28
CDR3 protein: CASSMISRNTGELFF
CDR3 DNA: TGTGCCAGCAGTATGATCTCTAGGAACACCGGGGAGCTGTTTTTT

J gene: TRBJ1-5
clone size: few
D gene: -
V gene: TRBV29-1
CDR3 protein: CSVAGDNQPQHF
CDR3 DNA: TGCAGCGTTGCAGGGGACAATCAGCCCCAGCATTTT

J gene: TRBJ2-1
clone size: many
D gene: -
V gene: TRBV5-6
CDR3 protein: CASSLGFEQFF
CDR3 DNA: TGTGCCAGCAGCTTGGGCTTTGAGCAGTTCTTC

J gene: TRBJ2-7
clone size: -
D gene: -
V gene: TRBV20-1
CDR3 protein: CSAREGGSYEQYF
CDR3 DNA: TGCAGTGCTAGAGAAGGCGGATCCTACGAGCAGTACTTC

J gene: TRBJ2-7
clone size: -
D gene: -
V gene: TRBV4-3
CDR3 protein: CASSPRQFYEQYF
CDR3 DNA: TGCGCCAGCAGCCCCCGACAGTTCTACGAGCAGTACTTC

J gene: TRBJ2-4
clone size: once
D gene: -
V gene: TRBV6-5
CDR3 protein: CASSYSTENIQYF
CDR3 DNA: TGTGCCAGCAGTTACTCGACAGAAAACATTCAGTACTTC

J gene: TRBJ2-6
clone size: -
D gene: -
V gene: TRBV7-3
CDR3 protein: CASSLRGVGANVLTF
CDR3 DNA: TGTGCCAGCAGCTTAAGGGGAGTTGGGGCCAACGTCCTGACTTTC

J gene: TRBJ1-1
clone size: -
D gene: -
V gene: TRBV7-9
CDR3 protein: CASSLVGADPNTEAFF
CDR3 DNA: TGTGCCAGCAGCTTAGTCGGGGCCGACCCTAACACTGAAGCTTTCTTT

J gene: TRBJ1-5
clone size: many
D gene: -
V gene: TRBV3-1
CDR3 protein: CASSHVGGQPQHF
CDR3 DNA: TGTGCCAGCAGCCACGTCGGAGGCCAGCCCCAGCATTTT

J gene: TRBJ1-5
clone size: -
D gene: TRBD1
V gene: TRBV12-3/TRBV12-4
CDR3 protein: CASSETGTGVQPQHF
CDR3 DNA: TGTGCCAGCAGTGAGACCGGGACAGGGGTCCAGCCCCAGCATTTT

J gene: TRBJ2-1
clone size: -
D gene: -
V gene: TRBV4-3
CDR3 protein: CASSQNPTGSSYNEQFF
CDR3 DNA: TGCGCCAGCAGCCAGAACCCCACAGGGTCCTCCTACAATGAGCAGTTCTTC

J gene: TRBJ1-2
clone size: few
D gene: -
V gene: TRBV5-5
CDR3 protein: CASSQTPGPGYGYTF
CDR3 DNA: TGTGCCAGCAGTCAAACCCCGGGTCCTGGTTATGGCTACACCTTC

J gene: TRBJ2-3
clone size: once
D gene: TRBD2
V gene: TRBV4-3
CDR3 protein: CASSLFSLAGGQDTQYF
CDR3 DNA: TGCGCCAGCAGCCTCTTCTCGCTAGCGGGAGGGCAGGATACGCAGTATTTT

J gene: TRBJ1-2
clone size: few
D gene: TRBD1
V gene: TRBV5-1
CDR3 protein: CASSGGDRGIYGYTF
CDR3 DNA: TGCGCCAGCAGCGGAGGGGACAGGGGCATCTATGGCTACACCTTC

J gene: TRBJ2-1
clone size: once
D gene: TRBD2
V gene: TRBV4-2
CDR3 protein: CASSQDPLAVNEQFF
CDR3 DNA: TGTGCCAGCAGCCAAGATCCCCTAGCGGTCAATGAGCAGTTCTTC

J gene: TRBJ1-1
clone size: -
D gene: TRBD1
V gene: TRBV10-3
CDR3 protein: CAISEPTGLNTEAFF
CDR3 DNA: TGTGCCATCAGTGAGCCGACAGGGTTGAACACTGAAGCTTTCTTT